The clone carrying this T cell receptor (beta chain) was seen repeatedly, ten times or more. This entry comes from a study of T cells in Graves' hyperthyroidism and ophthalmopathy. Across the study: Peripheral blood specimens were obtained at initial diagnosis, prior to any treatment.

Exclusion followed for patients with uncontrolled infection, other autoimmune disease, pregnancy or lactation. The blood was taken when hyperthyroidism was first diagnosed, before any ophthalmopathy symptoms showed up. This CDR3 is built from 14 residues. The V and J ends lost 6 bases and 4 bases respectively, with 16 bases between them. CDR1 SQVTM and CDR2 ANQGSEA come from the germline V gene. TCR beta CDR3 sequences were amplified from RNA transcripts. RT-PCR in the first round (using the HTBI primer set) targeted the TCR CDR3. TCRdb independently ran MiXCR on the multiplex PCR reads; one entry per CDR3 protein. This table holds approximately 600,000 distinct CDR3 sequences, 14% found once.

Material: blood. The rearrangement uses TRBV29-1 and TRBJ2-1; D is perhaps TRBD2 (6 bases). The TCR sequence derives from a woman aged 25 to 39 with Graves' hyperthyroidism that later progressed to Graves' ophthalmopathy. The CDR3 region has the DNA TGCAGCGTGGCAGGGTGGGGGACTTACAATGAGCAGTTCTTC. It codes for CSVAGWGTYNEQFF.